Following are 26 T cell receptor beta chains from one sample sequenced in a study of response to subunit inactivated influenza vaccine. TCRdb reprocessed the RT-PCR reads with MiXCR, giving one entry per CDR3 protein. The data show roughly 760,000 distinct CDR3 sequences, about 20% seen once. This specimen consisted of PBMCs from blood, obtained about 5 days after vaccination. All receptors derive from a man in his forties or fifties who received an inactivated influenza vaccine.

CDR3: CASSRAGLGPSYF. The CDR3 nucleotides read TGTGCCAGCAGTAGGGCGGGACTCGGGCCGTCGTACTTC. The rearrangement uses TRBV6-1 and TRBJ2-7; tentatively, D is TRBD2 (6 bases). Germline CDR1 reads MNHNS; CDR2 reads SASEGT. This CDR3 comprises 13 residues. Trimming took off 5 bases at V and 12 bases at J, with 20 bases between the two ends.

The V gene is TRBV4-3, the J gene TRBJ1-2, with TRBD1 matching over 11 bases. This CDR3 has 14 amino acids. The ends lost 0 bases at V and 10 bases at J; junction bases unmatched: 4. The germline CDR1 and CDR2 sequences are LGHNA and YSLEER. The CDR3 reads CASSQDWTGGAYTF. CDR3 in DNA: TGCGCCAGCAGCCAAGATTGGACAGGGGGCGCCTACACCTTC.

This clonotype was counted a single time. The chain combines TRBV20-1 with TRBJ2-3, with D perhaps matching TRBD2 (6 bases). Germline lookup yields CDR1 DFQATT and CDR2 SNEGSKA (reference sequence). The CDR3 covers 18 residues. V was pared by 6 bases and J by 2 bases, with 27 bases between. The CDR3, as DNA: TGCAGTGCACGAGGCGGGGCAGGGAGAGTCCCCCACACAGATACGCAGTATTTT. Its translation is CSARGGAGRVPHTDTQYF.

This clonotype was recorded at least ten times. The genes are TRBV6-4 and TRBJ1-6; weak D call: TRBD1 (5 bases). CDR1 is MRHNA, CDR2 SNTAGT, per germline. This CDR3 comprises 13 residues. Trimming took off 6 bases at V and 6 bases at J, with 9 bases between the two ends. The CDR3 spells CASRKGVNSPLHF. The CDR3 nucleotides are TGTGCCAGCAGAAAAGGGGTTAATTCACCCCTCCACTTT.

At least ten counts were recorded for this clonotype. The J gene is TRBJ2-1, the V gene TRBV29-1; the D is unclear. Trimming cost V 4 bases and J 12 bases, with 7 bases left between them. The CDR3 loop spans 9 amino acids. Germline V gene data show CDR1 as SQVTM and CDR2 as ANQGSEA. The CDR3 DNA sequence: TGCAGCGTTGTGCCCGGGCAGTTCTTC. Protein sequence: CSVVPGQFF.

This chain connects TRBV6-6 to TRBJ2-1; D is undetermined. The CDR3 covers 12 residues. Trimming took off 6 bases at V and 6 bases at J, with 9 bases between the two ends. Germline V gives CDR1 MNHNY, CDR2 SVGAGI (reference sequence). The CDR3 sequence is CASSPSPNEQFF. The CDR3 nucleotides are TGTGCCAGCAGCCCCTCCCCCAATGAGCAGTTCTTC.

Many counts were recorded for this clonotype. The DNA of the CDR3 is TGTGCCAGCAGGAGGGACGGCGGCACAGATACGCAGTATTTT. Residues: CASRRDGGTDTQYF. The rearrangement joins TRBV5-5 to TRBJ2-3, with D perhaps assigned TRBD1 or TRBD2 (5 bases each). From germline, CDR1 is SGHKS and CDR2 YYEKEE (reference sequence). The CDR3 has 14 amino acids. Deletions cut 5 bases from V and 1 base from J, with 11 bases between.

The chain couples TRBV4-1 to TRBJ2-3; D unresolved. The CDR3 runs 15 residues. CDR1 and CDR2 (germline): MGHRA, YSYEKL. The ends were cut back, 4 bases at V and 1 base at J, with 12 bases in the middle. The CDR3 DNA is TGCGCCAGCAGCCCATCCACCCGGGGCACAGATACGCAGTATTTT. Its translation: CASSPSTRGTDTQYF.

This chain connects TRBV20-1 to TRBJ1-5, with D hard to call. The CDR3 has 15 amino acids. CDR1 and CDR2 from the germline V gene are DFQATT and SNEGSKA (reference sequence). Trimming took 0 bases from V and 6 from J, leaving 15 bases between them. The CDR3 DNA is TGCAGTGCTAGAGATTCCCGATCGCGGGGTCAGCCCCAGCATTTT. Translation gives CSARDSRSRGQPQHF.

The chain carries TRBV7-2 and TRBJ2-1, with D maybe TRBD1 (7 bases). V dropped 4 bases and J dropped 2 bases, with 18 bases sitting between them. The CDR3 has 17 residues. CDR1 is SGHTA and CDR2 is FQGNSA in the germline V gene. The CDR3 reads CASSSNRGRGTYNEQFF. DNA of the CDR3: TGTGCCAGCAGCTCGAACAGGGGACGGGGGACCTACAATGAGCAGTTCTTC.

This clonotype was recorded many times. The chain is built from TRBV7-6 and TRBJ1-6; D is unclear. Germline V lookup: CDR1 SGHVS, CDR2 FNYEAQ. This CDR3 is built from 15 residues. Trimming removed 2 bases from V and 7 bases from J, with 12 bases in between. The CDR3 DNA reads TGTGCCAGCAGCTTAACAGCTTTAAACAATTCACCCCTCCACTTT. Translation: CASSLTALNNSPLHF.

This clonotype was counted a few times. The V gene is TRBV28, the J gene TRBJ2-3; D is uncertain. The V and J ends lost 2 bases and 0 bases respectively, with 9 bases between them. CDR1 and CDR2 from the germline V gene are MDHEN and SYDVKM. The CDR3 consists of 15 residues. CDR3 nucleotide sequence: TGTGCCAGCAGTTTAAGCCTAACTAGCACAGATACGCAGTATTTT. Protein: CASSLSLTSTDTQYF.

In its sample, this clonotype was seen a few times. The rearrangement uses TRBV6-5 and TRBJ1-2; 9 bases are a match to TRBD1. This CDR3 contains 15 residues. J was trimmed by 5 bases and V by 6 bases; bases with no gene match: 10. Germline V gene lookup returns CDR1 MNHEY and CDR2 SVGAGI. The CDR3 coding sequence is TGTGCCAGCAGGCCCATCACAGGGGGCTGGTATGGCTACACCTTC. Translating gives CASRPITGGWYGYTF.

This clonotype was observed a few times. The J gene is TRBJ1-1, the V gene TRBV7-9, with a weak D call TRBD1 (5 bases). Germline V gene data show CDR1 as SEHNR and CDR2 as FQNEAQ (reference sequence). The CDR3 sequence is 15 residues long. Trimming took 5 bases from V and 4 from J, leaving 17 bases between them. CDR3 in DNA: TGTGCCAGCAGCGCAGGGACGGCTGGGACCACTGAAGCTTTCTTT. As protein: CASSAGTAGTTEAFF.

This sequence joins TRBV10-3 and TRBJ2-1; D call uncertain. Germline CDR1 is ENHRY and CDR2 is SYGVKD. Trimming removed 5 bases at V and 3 bases at J, with 17 bases between. The CDR3 sequence is 16 residues long. CDR3 loop: CAISSFSGPHYNEQFF. For the CDR3, the DNA is TGTGCCATCAGTTCCTTCAGTGGACCACACTACAATGAGCAGTTCTTC.

The V gene is TRBV12-3 or TRBV12-4, the J gene TRBJ2-3; TRBD2 matches 9 bases. The trim removed 5 bases at V and 5 bases at J, leaving 8 bases unmatched. This CDR3 comprises 15 residues. CDR3: CASSLRLAEGDTQYF. The CDR3 nucleotides are TGTGCCAGCAGTCTGAGACTAGCGGAGGGAGATACGCAGTATTTT.

CDR3: CASSSYRTRNEQFF. Written as DNA, the CDR3 is TGTGCCAGCAGCTCTTACCGGACAAGAAATGAGCAGTTCTTC. The chain couples TRBV7-9 to TRBJ2-1; a weak D match, TRBD1 (5 bases). This CDR3 comprises 14 residues. Trimming stripped 4 bases from V and 7 bases from J, with 14 bases between. CDR1 and CDR2 from the germline V gene are SEHNR and FQNEAQ (reference sequence).

V and J are TRBV5-1 and TRBJ2-7; TRBD2 aligns across 12 bases. V shed 3 bases and J 4 bases; nucleotides not matched to a gene: 8. The germline gives CDR1 SGHRS, CDR2 YFSETQ. This CDR3 has 16 amino acids. The DNA for the CDR3 is TGCGCCAGCAGCTCGCATCTAGCGGGAGGGGCGTACGAGCAGTACTTC. Amino acids: CASSSHLAGGAYEQYF.

This clonotype was counted only a few times. V gene TRBV7-2 combines with J gene TRBJ2-7; D is uncertain. Trimming left V 1 base short and J 3 bases short, with 13 bases between. Germline V lookup: CDR1 SGHTA, CDR2 FQGNSA. This CDR3 is 15 amino acids long. CDR3 sequence reads: CASSLDRHRIYEQYF. The CDR3 DNA follows: TGTGCCAGCAGCTTAGATCGACACCGCATCTACGAGCAGTACTTC.

The gene calls are TRBV7-2 and TRBJ2-1, with D possibly matching TRBD2 (6 bases). CDR1 is SGHTA, CDR2 FQGNSA, per germline. The CDR3 runs to 14 residues. V lost 5 bases to trimming and J lost 6 bases, with 14 bases between them. The CDR3 reads CASSAMGGSNEQFF. CDR3 nucleotide sequence: TGTGCCAGCAGCGCCATGGGGGGAAGCAATGAGCAGTTCTTC.

Regarding this clonotype: Being one base from a much bigger clone, this may be a read error. This sequence joins TRBV6-5 and TRBJ2-5, with 7 bases identical to TRBD1. Germline V gene sequence: CDR1 MNHEY, CDR2 SVGAGI. The CDR3 has 14 amino acids. The V and J ends lost 4 bases and 2 bases, in that order; junction bases with no gene match: 4. As DNA, the CDR3 is TGTGCCAGCAGTTGGTCGGGACAGCAAGAGACCCAGTACTTC. This translates into CASSWSGQQETQYF.

The rearrangement links TRBV11-2 to TRBJ2-1, with TRBD2 matching 9 bases. Germline V CDR1 and CDR2: SGHAT, FQNNGV. The CDR3 length is 18 residues. J was trimmed by 0 bases and V by 3 bases; bases with no gene match: 9. The CDR3 sequence is CASSLLSTSGTSYNEQFF. CDR3 in DNA: TGTGCCAGCAGCTTGTTATCGACTAGCGGAACCTCCTACAATGAGCAGTTCTTC. The full variable domain, completed using reference TRBV11-2 and TRBJ2-1, is EAGVAQSPRYKIIEKRQSVAFWCNPISGHATLYWYQQILGQGPKLLIQFQNNGVVDDSQLPKDRFSAERLKGVDSTLKIQPAKLEDSAVYLCASSLLSTSGTSYNEQFFGPGTRLTVL.

The chain has TRBV15 and TRBJ2-7, with 7 bases aligning to TRBD2. The V segment lost 1 base and the J segment 6 bases; nucleotides outside the gene matches: 9. Germline CDR1 reads LNHNV; CDR2 reads YYDKDF (reference sequence). The CDR3 spans 15 residues. CDR3 bases: TGTGCCACCAGCAGAGGGGCGGGAGCCCCCCCCGAGCAGTACTTC. Its protein product is CATSRGAGAPPEQYF.

This clonotype occurred a few times. This chain connects TRBV7-9 to TRBJ2-7; D ambiguous. The CDR3 has 15 amino acids. Trimming shortened V by 4 bases and J by 3 bases, and 16 bases separated the two germline ends. CDR1 is SEHNR and CDR2 is FQNEAQ in the germline V gene (reference sequence). The CDR3 nucleotides read TGTGCCAGCAGCTGGAAGCAGGTTGAACTCTACGAGCAGTACTTC. Its translation: CASSWKQVELYEQYF.

This rearrangement joins TRBV20-1 to TRBJ2-5, with 13 nucleotides matching TRBD2. Germline lookup yields CDR1 DFQATT and CDR2 SNEGSKA (reference sequence). The junction had 5 bases not matched to a gene; V was cut back by 3 bases and J by 1 base. CDR3 size: 16 residues. CDR3: CSARGTSGTLQETQYF. CDR3 coding DNA: TGCAGTGCTAGGGGGACTAGCGGGACCCTCCAAGAGACCCAGTACTTC.

This chain uses TRBV20-1 with TRBJ1-5, with D possibly TRBD1 on 6 matching bases. CDR1 DFQATT and CDR2 SNEGSKA come from the germline V gene (reference sequence). This CDR3 contains 15 residues. V was trimmed by 3 bases and J by 0 bases, leaving 12 bases between them. CDR3 in amino acids: CSASQAGDSNQPQHF. DNA of the CDR3: TGCAGTGCTAGTCAGGCAGGGGATAGCAATCAGCCCCAGCATTTT.